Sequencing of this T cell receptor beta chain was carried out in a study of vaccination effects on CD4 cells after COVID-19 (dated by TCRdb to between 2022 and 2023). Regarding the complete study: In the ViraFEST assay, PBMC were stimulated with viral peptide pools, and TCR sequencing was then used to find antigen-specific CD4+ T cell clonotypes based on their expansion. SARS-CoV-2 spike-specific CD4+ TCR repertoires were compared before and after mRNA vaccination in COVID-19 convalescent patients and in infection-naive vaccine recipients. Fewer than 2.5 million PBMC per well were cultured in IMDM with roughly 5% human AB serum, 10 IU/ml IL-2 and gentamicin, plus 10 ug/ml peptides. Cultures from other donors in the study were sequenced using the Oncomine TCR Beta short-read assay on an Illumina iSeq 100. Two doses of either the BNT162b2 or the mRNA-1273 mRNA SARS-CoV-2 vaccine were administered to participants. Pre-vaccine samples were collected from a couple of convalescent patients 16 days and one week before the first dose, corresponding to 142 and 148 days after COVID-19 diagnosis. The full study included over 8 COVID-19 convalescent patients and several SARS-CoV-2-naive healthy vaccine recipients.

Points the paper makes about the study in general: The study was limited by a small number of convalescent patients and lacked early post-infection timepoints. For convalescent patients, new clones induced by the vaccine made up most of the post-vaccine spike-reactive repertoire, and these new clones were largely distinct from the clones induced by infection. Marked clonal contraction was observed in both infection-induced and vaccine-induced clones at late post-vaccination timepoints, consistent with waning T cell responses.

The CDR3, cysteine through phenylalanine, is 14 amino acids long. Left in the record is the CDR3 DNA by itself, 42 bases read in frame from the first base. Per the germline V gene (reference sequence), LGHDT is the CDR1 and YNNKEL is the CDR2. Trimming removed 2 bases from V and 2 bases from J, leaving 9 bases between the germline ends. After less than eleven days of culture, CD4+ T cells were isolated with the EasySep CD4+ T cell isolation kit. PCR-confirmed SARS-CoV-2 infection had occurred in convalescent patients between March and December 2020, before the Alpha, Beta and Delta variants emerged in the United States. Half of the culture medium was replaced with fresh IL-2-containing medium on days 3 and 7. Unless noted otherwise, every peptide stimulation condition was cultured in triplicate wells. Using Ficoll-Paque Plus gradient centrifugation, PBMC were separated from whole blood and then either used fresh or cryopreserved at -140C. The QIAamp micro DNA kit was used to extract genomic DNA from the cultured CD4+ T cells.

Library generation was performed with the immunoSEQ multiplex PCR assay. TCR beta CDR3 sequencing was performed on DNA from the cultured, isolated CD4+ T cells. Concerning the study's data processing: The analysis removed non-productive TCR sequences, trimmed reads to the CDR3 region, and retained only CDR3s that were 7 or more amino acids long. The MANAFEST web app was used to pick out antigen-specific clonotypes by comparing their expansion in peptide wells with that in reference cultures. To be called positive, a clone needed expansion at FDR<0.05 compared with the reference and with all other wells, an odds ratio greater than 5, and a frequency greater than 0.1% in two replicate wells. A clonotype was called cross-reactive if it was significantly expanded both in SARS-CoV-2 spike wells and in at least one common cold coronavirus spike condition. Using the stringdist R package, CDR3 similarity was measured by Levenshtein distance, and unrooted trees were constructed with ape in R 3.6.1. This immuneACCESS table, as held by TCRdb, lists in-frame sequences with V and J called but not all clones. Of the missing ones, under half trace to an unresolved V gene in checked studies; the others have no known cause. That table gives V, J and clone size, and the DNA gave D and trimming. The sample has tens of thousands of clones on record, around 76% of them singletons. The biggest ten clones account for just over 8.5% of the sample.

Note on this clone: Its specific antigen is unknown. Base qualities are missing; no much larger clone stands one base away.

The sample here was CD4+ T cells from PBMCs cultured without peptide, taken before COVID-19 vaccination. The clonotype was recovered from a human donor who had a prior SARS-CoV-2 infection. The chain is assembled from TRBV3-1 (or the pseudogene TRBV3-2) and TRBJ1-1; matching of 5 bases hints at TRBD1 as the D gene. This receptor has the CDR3 CASSQRGANTEAFF. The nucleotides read TGTGCCAGCAGCCAAAGAGGGGCAAACACTGAAGCTTTCTTT.